These T cell receptor beta chains were read from a single sample in a study of T cell responses to AZD1222 COVID-19 vaccine. Libraries were prepared by immunoSEQ multiplex PCR; TCRdb keeps only in-frame clonotypes and omits some of them. This table holds approximately 170,000 clones, around 85% found once. Specimen: peripheral blood, collected 28 days after the second AZD1222 dose. The receptors were gathered from an adult who received the AZD1222 COVID-19 vaccine. Each CDR3 is given with its conserved first and last residue. The D gene is left open where the match is weak. Size is stated for part of the rows, as once, few or many counts, or as a class when the clone is expanded.

d_call clone_size j_call v_call cdr3_nt cdr3_aa
- - TRBJ1-1 TRBV20-1 TGCAGTGCTAGTAAGACGAACACTGAAGCTTTCTTT CSASKTNTEAFF
TRBD1 - TRBJ2-5 TRBV5-1 TGCGCCAGCAGCTTGGCCCTATTCGAGGTCGGACAGGTTAGGGAGACCCAGTACTTC CASSLALFEVGQVRETQYF
- - TRBJ2-7 TRBV12-3/TRBV12-4 TGTGCCAGCAGTTTAGCTTCCGGCTACGAGCAGTACTTC CASSLASGYEQYF
TRBD2 - TRBJ2-5 TRBV4-1 TGCGCCAGCAGCCAAGGACTAGCGGAAGAGACCCAGTACTTC CASSQGLAEETQYF
- - TRBJ1-4 TRBV4-2 TGTGCCAGCAGTGCGGGGGGGGATCTGTTTTTT CASSAGGDLFF
TRBD2 once TRBJ2-7 TRBV20-1 TGCAGTGCTAGTGGTGGACTAGCGGGGGTAATCTACGAGCAGTACTTC CSASGGLAGVIYEQYF
TRBD1 - TRBJ1-6 TRBV28 TGTGCCAGCAGTGGACAAGACAGGGACGCGACGAATTCACCCCTCCACTTT CASSGQDRDATNSPLHF
TRBD1 - TRBJ1-1 TRBV6-1 TGTGCCAGCAGTGATGGAATGGGGTCAGGGGGCTTCGGCACTGAAGCTTTCTTT CASSDGMGSGGFGTEAFF
- - TRBJ2-3 TRBV4-2 TGTGCCAGCAGCCAAGAACGGGTCAGGCGGGGGCATCCACCCCCCTCAAGCACAGATACGCAGTATTTT CASSQERVRRGHPPPSSTDTQYF
TRBD1 - TRBJ1-2 TRBV30 TGCGGGGGGACAGGGAATAACTATGGCTACACCTTC CGGTGNNYGYTF
- once TRBJ1-4 TRBV3-1/TRBV3-2 TGTGCCAGCAGACACCCAGGGGATGGTGAAAAACTGTTTTTT CASRHPGDGEKLFF
- - TRBJ1-2 TRBV10-3 TGTGCCATCAAAGGGAGGGACGTAGGCGGCTACACCTTC CAIKGRDVGGYTF
TRBD1 - TRBJ2-5 TRBV9 TGTGCCAGCAGCCCCCAGGACAGGGTTGAGACCCAGTACTTC CASSPQDRVETQYF
TRBD1 - TRBJ1-4 TRBV20-1 TGCAGTGCTAGTCGGACAGGGAATGAAAAACTGTTTTTT CSASRTGNEKLFF
- - TRBJ1-1 TRBV9 TGTGCCAGCAGCGTAGATACAATCACTGAAGCTTTCTTT CASSVDTITEAFF
- - TRBJ2-7 TRBV4-1 TGCGCCAGCAGCCGGGCGGGGGCCGCCACCTACGAGCAGTACTTC CASSRAGAATYEQYF
- - TRBJ1-4 TRBV4-1 TGCGCCAGCAGCCAAAGAGAGTTGGCTGCAACTAATGAAAAACTGTTTTTT CASSQRELAATNEKLFF
- - TRBJ2-1 TRBV27 TGTGCCAGCCATAGGGGGAGCCACAATGAGCAGTTCTTC CASHRGSHNEQFF
TRBD1 - TRBJ2-1 TRBV19 TGTGCCAGTAGTACCTCGACAGGGACCTACAATGAGCAGTTCTTC CASSTSTGTYNEQFF
- - TRBJ1-2 TRBV11-2 TGTGCCAGCAGCTGGGTCGGACCCGAATATGGCTACACCTTC CASSWVGPEYGYTF
- - TRBJ1-5 TRBV10-3 TGTGCCATCAGTGAGTCCTTGGGGTCCCAGCCCCAGCATTTT CAISESLGSQPQHF
- once TRBJ1-4 TRBV4-2 TGTGCCAGCAGCCAAGATATCAACAGCTATGAAAAACTGTTTTTT CASSQDINSYEKLFF
TRBD1 - TRBJ1-1 TRBV6-5 TGTGCCACCCTACAGGGGGCGACGAACACTGAAGCTTTCTTT CATLQGATNTEAFF